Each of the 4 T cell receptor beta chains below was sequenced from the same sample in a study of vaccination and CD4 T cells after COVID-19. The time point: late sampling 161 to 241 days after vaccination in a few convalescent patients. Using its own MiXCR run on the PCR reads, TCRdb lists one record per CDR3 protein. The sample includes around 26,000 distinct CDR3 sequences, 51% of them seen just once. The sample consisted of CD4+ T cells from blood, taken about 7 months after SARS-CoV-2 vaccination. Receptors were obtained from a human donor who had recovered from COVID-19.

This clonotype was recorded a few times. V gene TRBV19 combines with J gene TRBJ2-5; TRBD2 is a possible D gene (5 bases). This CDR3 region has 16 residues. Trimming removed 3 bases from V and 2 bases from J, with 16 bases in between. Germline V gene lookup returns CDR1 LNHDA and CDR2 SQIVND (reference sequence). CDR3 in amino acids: CASSMTSTRFQETQYF. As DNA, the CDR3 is TGTGCCAGTAGTATGACCAGCACTAGATTTCAAGAGACCCAGTACTTC.

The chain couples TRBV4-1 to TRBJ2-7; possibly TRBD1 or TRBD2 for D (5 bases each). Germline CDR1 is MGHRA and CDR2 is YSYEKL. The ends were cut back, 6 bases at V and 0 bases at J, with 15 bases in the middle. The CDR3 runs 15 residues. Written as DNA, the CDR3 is TGCGCCAGCAGTCCCTCGGGAAGGGGCTCCTACGAGCAGTACTTC. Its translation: CASSPSGRGSYEQYF.

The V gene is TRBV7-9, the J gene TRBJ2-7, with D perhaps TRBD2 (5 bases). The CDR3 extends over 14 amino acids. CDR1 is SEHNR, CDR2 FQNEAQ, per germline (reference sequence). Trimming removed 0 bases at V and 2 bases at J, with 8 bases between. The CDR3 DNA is TGTGCCAGCAGCTTAGCTAGCGTAACCTACGAGCAGTACTTC. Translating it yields CASSLASVTYEQYF.

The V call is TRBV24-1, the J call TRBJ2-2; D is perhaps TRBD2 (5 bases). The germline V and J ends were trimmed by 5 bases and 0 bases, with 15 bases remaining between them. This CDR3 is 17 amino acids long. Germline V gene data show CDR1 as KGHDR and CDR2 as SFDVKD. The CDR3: CATSVPSGIANTGELFF. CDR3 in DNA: TGTGCCACCAGTGTCCCAAGCGGAATCGCGAACACCGGGGAGCTGTTTTTT.